These 17 T cell receptor beta chains came from one sample sequenced in a study of OX40 agonist ivuxolimab in advanced cancers. The method behind the library was the immunoSEQ multiplex PCR assay. TCRdb retrieved this table from immuneACCESS and kept in-frame rearrangements only. Not all clones are present; in checked studies, unresolved V genes account for under half, and no reason is known for the remainder. A total of about 97,000 clones appear in this sample, approximately 87% of them only once. Of the sample, more than 5.5% is held by the ten largest clones. The material was CD4+ or CD8+ T cells sorted from blood, obtained in a trial of the OX40 agonist ivuxolimab. These receptors came from an adult with an advanced solid tumor such as melanoma, head and neck, liver or kidney cancer.

Regarding this clone: One junction end does not reproduce the germline sequence, and a read error may be involved. The J gene is TRBJ2-7, the V gene TRBV2, with TRBD2 as a possible D gene (6 bases). Germline V CDR1 and CDR2: SNHLY, FYNNEI. The CDR3 has 10 residues. CDR3 bases: TGTGCCAGCAGTGATCCGGGACTTAACTTC. Its translation is CASSDPGLNF.

This clone was found once. V usage is TRBV7-9 and J usage is TRBJ1-5; 7 bases fit TRBD1. Germline-derived CDR1 and CDR2 are SEHNR and FQNEAQ (reference sequence). The ends lost 5 bases at V and 0 bases at J; junction bases unmatched: 4. This CDR3 contains 15 residues. CDR3 protein: CASSPTGYSNQPQHF. CDR3 in DNA: TGTGCCAGCAGCCCGACAGGGTATAGCAATCAGCCCCAGCATTTT.

The gene calls are TRBV19 and TRBJ1-5; the D is unclear. CDR3 length equals 13 residues. The germline V gene has CDR1 LNHDA and CDR2 SQIVND (reference sequence). V lost 7 bases, J lost 2 bases, and 9 bases lay in between. The CDR3 protein is CASNRRGNQPQHF. CDR3 nucleotides: TGTGCCAGTAATAGACGGGGCAATCAGCCCCAGCATTTT. Combining the CDR3 with reference TRBV19 and TRBJ1-5 gives the whole variable domain DGGITQSPKYLFRKEGQNVTLSCEQNLNHDAMYWYRQDPGQGLRLIYYSQIVNDFQKGDIAEGYSVSREKKESFPLTVTSAQKNPTAFYLCASNRRGNQPQHFGDGTRLSIL.

V and J are TRBV5-4 and TRBJ2-3; D might be TRBD2 (7 bases). Germline values: CDR1 SGHNT, CDR2 YYREEE (reference sequence). The V gene lost 2 bases and the J gene lost 4 bases, with 14 bases spanning the gap. This CDR3 is built from 15 residues. The CDR3 loop is CASSLGGASADTQYF. The DNA of the CDR3 is TGTGCCAGCAGCTTAGGGGGGGCATCCGCAGATACGCAGTATTTT.

V is TRBV15 and J is TRBJ1-3; no firm D call. This CDR3 region has 14 residues. Germline V CDR1 and CDR2: LNHNV, YYDKDF (reference sequence). Trimming removed 5 bases at V and 0 bases at J, with 8 bases between. CDR3 in amino acids: CATSLFGSGNTIYF. CDR3 DNA sequence: TGTGCCACCAGCTTATTCGGCTCTGGAAACACCATATATTTT.

This rearrangement joins TRBV5-6 to TRBJ1-4, with D unresolved. The germline CDR1 and CDR2 sequences are SGHDT and YYEEEE. V was cut by 4 bases and J by 7 bases, with 20 bases left in between. The CDR3 length is 16 residues. CDR3 sequence: CASSLMLKGGIEKLFF. For the CDR3, the DNA is TGTGCCAGCAGCCTAATGTTAAAAGGAGGTATTGAAAAACTGTTTTTT.

The chain is built from TRBV9 and TRBJ1-1, with a tentative D call TRBD1 (5 bases). This CDR3 comprises 17 residues. Germline assignment: CDR1 SGDLS and CDR2 YYNGEE. V was trimmed by 3 bases and J by 2 bases, leaving 20 bases between them. CDR3 sequence reads: CASSGGKDTYRNTEAFF. CDR3 coding DNA: TGTGCCAGCAGCGGAGGGAAGGACACCTACCGAAACACTGAAGCTTTCTTT. Drawing the rest from reference TRBV9 and TRBJ1-1, the complete variable domain is DSGVTQTPKHLITATGQRVTLRCSPRSGDLSVYWYQQSLDQGLQFLIQYYNGEERAKGNILERFSAQQFPDLHSELNLSSLELGDSALYFCASSGGKDTYRNTEAFFGQGTRLTVV.

The J gene is TRBJ2-7, the V gene TRBV11-2; possibly TRBD2 for D (5 bases). The CDR3 totals 14 residues. Looked up from germline, CDR1 is SGHAT and CDR2 is FQNNGV. Trimming took off 5 bases at V and 6 bases at J, with 17 bases between the two ends. CDR3 residues: CASSAWLANGEQYF. The CDR3 DNA reads TGTGCCAGCAGCGCCTGGCTAGCCAACGGCGAGCAGTACTTC.

This clone was recorded once. The gene calls are TRBV6-5 and TRBJ2-3; D might be TRBD2 (6 bases). V lost 0 bases and J 3 bases, leaving 10 bases between the germline ends. The CDR3 sequence is 15 residues long. Germline V gene lookup returns CDR1 MNHEY and CDR2 SVGAGI. Here the CDR3 reads CASSYSTSGTDTQYF. CDR3 bases: TGTGCCAGCAGTTACTCGACTAGTGGGACAGATACGCAGTATTTT.

The chain combines TRBV7-8 with TRBJ2-1; D is unresolved. This CDR3 contains 10 residues. Trimming took 5 bases from V and 5 from J, leaving 1 base between them. In germline, CDR1 is SGHVS, CDR2 FQNEAQ. For the CDR3, the DNA is TGTGCCAGCAGCAACAATGAGCAGTTCTTC. Protein product: CASSNNEQFF.

This chain connects TRBV19 to TRBJ1-4, with D perhaps matching TRBD1 (6 bases). The CDR3 has 15 amino acids. The germline V gene has CDR1 LNHDA and CDR2 SQIVND (reference sequence). V was pared by 1 base and J by 6 bases, with 12 bases between. The CDR3 spells CASSIAAGAYEKLFF. The CDR3 coding sequence is TGTGCCAGTAGTATAGCGGCAGGGGCCTATGAAAAACTGTTTTTT.

The rearrangement uses TRBV19 and TRBJ2-7, with TRBD1 matching over 10 bases. This CDR3 spans 13 amino acids. Trimming took 6 bases from V and 5 from J; bases not matched to a gene: 4. Germline CDR1 reads LNHDA; CDR2 reads SQIVND (reference sequence). The CDR3 spells CASSGQGVNEQYF. The DNA of the CDR3 is TGTGCCAGTAGCGGACAGGGGGTGAACGAGCAGTACTTC. The full variable domain, in which reference TRBV19 and TRBJ2-7 provide the parts outside the CDR3, is DGGITQSPKYLFRKEGQNVTLSCEQNLNHDAMYWYRQDPGQGLRLIYYSQIVNDFQKGDIAEGYSVSREKKESFPLTVTSAQKNPTAFYLCASSGQGVNEQYFGPGTRLTVT.

CDR3 residues: CASSPRGVNTGELFF. The CDR3 nucleotides are TGTGCCAGCAGCCCGCGGGGGGTAAACACCGGGGAGCTGTTTTTT. The genes are TRBV5-4 and TRBJ2-2; 8 bases are shared with TRBD2. The CDR3 contains 15 residues. The V and J ends lost 4 bases and 2 bases, in that order; junction bases with no gene match: 4. The V gene's germline CDR1 is SGHNT and CDR2 YYREEE (reference sequence).

The chain carries TRBV30 and TRBJ1-4, with D perhaps matching TRBD1 (6 bases). Germline V lookup: CDR1 GTSNPN, CDR2 SVGIG (reference sequence). V dropped 4 bases and J dropped 5 bases, with 14 bases sitting between them. The CDR3 has 14 amino acids. In DNA, the CDR3 is TGTGCCTGGAATACAGGGAATCCGAATGAAAAACTGTTTTTT. Its protein is CAWNTGNPNEKLFF.

This clone was seen only once. The chain uses TRBV5-1 and TRBJ1-1, with 9 bases lining up with TRBD1. Trimming cost V 2 bases and J 4 bases; bases outside gene matches: 6. This CDR3 contains 15 residues. CDR1 SGHRS and CDR2 YFSETQ come from the germline V gene. For the CDR3, the DNA is TGCGCCAGCAGCTTCCGGGACAGGGCGGCCACTGAAGCTTTCTTT. Its translation is CASSFRDRAATEAFF.

The chain combines TRBV10-3 with TRBJ1-2; 7 bases agree with TRBD1. Germline-derived CDR1 and CDR2 are ENHRY and SYGVKD. The CDR3 sequence is 15 residues long. The V gene end was trimmed by 7 bases and the J gene end by 0 bases; junction bases not matched to a gene: 8. The CDR3 nucleotides are TGTGCCATCACCCCCAGGACAGGTACTAACTATGGCTACACCTTC. Translated, it gives CAITPRTGTNYGYTF.

V and J are TRBV4-3 and TRBJ1-5; TRBD1 matches 9 bases. Germline V lookup: CDR1 LGHNA, CDR2 YSLEER. This CDR3 spans 16 amino acids. Trimming at V came to 4 bases and at J to 4 bases, leaving 8 bases not matched to a gene. Here the CDR3 reads CASSPDRGGDNQPQHF. As DNA, the CDR3 is TGCGCCAGCAGCCCGGACAGGGGAGGGGATAATCAGCCCCAGCATTTT.